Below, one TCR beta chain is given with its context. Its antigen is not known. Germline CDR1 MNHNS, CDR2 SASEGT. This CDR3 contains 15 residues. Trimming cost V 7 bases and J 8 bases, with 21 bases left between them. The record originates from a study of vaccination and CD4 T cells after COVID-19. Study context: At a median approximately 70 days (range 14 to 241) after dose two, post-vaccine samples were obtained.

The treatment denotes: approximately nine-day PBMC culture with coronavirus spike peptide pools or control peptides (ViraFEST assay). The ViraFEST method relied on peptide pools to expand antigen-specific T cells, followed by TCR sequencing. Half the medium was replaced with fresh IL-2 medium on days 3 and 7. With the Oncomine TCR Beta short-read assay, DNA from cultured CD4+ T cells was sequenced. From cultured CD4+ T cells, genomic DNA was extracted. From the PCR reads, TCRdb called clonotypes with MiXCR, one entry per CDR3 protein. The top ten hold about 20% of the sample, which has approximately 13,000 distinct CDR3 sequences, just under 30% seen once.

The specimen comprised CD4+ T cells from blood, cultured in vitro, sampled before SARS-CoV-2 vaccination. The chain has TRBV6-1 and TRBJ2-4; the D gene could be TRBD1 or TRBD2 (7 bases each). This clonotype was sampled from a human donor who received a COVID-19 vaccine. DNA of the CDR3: TGTGCCAGCACCCAGGGGGGGGGGCGAGAGGACATTCAGTACTTC. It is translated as CASTQGGGREDIQYF.